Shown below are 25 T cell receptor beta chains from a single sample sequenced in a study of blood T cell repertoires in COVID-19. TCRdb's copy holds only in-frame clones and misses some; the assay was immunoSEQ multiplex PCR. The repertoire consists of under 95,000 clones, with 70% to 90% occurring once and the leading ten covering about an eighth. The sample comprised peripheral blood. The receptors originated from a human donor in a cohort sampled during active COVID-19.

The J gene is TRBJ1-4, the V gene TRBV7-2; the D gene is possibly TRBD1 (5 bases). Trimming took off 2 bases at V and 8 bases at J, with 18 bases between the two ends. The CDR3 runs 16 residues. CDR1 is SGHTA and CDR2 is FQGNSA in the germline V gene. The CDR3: CASSLWGVGREEKLFF. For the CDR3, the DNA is TGTGCCAGCAGCTTATGGGGGGTTGGCCGTGAGGAAAAACTGTTTTTT.

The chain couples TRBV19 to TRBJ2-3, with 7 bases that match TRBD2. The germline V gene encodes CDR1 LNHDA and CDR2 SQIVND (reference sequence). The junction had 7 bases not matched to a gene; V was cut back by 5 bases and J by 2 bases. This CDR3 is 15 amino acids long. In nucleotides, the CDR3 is TGTGCCAGTAGTTCGGGACTAACTTACACAGATACGCAGTATTTT. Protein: CASSSGLTYTDTQYF.

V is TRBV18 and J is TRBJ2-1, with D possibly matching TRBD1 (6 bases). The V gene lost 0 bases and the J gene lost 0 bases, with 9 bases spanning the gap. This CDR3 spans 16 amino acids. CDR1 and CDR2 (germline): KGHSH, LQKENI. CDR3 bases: TGTGCCAGCTCACCACCGAACAGGGCCTCCTACAATGAGCAGTTCTTC. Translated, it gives CASSPPNRASYNEQFF.

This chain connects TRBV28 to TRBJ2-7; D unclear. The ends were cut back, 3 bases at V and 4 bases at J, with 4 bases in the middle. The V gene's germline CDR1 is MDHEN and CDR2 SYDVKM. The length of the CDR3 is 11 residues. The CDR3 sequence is CASSFLYEQYF. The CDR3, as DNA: TGTGCCAGCAGTTTTCTTTACGAGCAGTACTTC.

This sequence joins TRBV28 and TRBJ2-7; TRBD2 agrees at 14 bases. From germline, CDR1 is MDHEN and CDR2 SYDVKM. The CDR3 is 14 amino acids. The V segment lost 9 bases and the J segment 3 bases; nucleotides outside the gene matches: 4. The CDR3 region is CASRLAGGGYEQYF. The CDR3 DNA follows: TGTGCCAGTCGACTAGCGGGAGGGGGCTACGAGCAGTACTTC.

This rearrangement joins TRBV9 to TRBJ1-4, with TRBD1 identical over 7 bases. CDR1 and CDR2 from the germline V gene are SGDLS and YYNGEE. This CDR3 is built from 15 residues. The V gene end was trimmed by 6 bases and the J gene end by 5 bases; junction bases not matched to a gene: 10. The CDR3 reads CASTRSQGVNEKLFF. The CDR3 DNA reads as TGTGCCAGCACCCGTAGCCAGGGGGTGAATGAAAAACTGTTTTTT.

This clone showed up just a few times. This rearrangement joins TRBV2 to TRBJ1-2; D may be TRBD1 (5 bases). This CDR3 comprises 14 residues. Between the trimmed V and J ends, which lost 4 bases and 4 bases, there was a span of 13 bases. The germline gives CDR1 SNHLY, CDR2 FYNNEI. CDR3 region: CASSVAQGGYGYTF. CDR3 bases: TGTGCCAGCAGTGTCGCTCAGGGCGGCTATGGCTACACCTTC.

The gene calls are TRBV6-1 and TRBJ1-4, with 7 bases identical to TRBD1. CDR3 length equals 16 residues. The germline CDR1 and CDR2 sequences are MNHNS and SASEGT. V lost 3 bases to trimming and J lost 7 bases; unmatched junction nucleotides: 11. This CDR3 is CASSDHRGGFAEKLFF. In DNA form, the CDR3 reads TGTGCCAGCAGTGACCACAGGGGTGGGTTTGCTGAAAAACTGTTTTTT.

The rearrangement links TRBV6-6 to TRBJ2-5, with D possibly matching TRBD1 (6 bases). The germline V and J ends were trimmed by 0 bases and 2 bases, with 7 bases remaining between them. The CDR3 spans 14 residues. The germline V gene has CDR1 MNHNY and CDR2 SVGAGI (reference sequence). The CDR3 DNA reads TGTGCCAGCAGTTACTCGGACAGACAAGAGACCCAGTACTTC. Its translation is CASSYSDRQETQYF.

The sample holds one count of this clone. The CDR3 DNA sequence: TGTGCCAGCAGCCACCGGGACAGGGGGCTCTATGGCTACACCTTC. Encoded protein: CASSHRDRGLYGYTF. The rearrangement joins TRBV5-4 to TRBJ1-2, with 12 bases aligning to TRBD1. The CDR3 contains 15 residues. Germline trimming cut 4 bases from V and 4 bases from J; bases unmatched to any gene: 5. Germline V CDR1 and CDR2: SGHNT, YYREEE (reference sequence).

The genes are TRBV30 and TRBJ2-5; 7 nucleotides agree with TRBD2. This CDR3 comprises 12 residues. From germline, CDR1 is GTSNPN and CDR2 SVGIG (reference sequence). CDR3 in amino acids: CAGGEIQETQYF. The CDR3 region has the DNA TGTGCGGGGGGGGAGATACAAGAGACCCAGTACTTC.

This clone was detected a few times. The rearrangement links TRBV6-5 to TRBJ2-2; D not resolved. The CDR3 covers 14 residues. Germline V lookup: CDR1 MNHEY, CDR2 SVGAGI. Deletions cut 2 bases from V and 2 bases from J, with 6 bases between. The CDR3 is CASSYTINTGELFF. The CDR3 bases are TGTGCCAGCAGTTACACTATTAACACCGGGGAGCTGTTTTTT.

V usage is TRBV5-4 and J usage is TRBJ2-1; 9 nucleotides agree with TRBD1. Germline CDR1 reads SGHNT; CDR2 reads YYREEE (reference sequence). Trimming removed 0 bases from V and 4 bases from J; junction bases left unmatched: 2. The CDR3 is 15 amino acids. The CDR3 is CASSLGQGGYNEQFF. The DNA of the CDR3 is TGTGCCAGCAGCTTGGGACAGGGGGGATACAATGAGCAGTTCTTC.

CDR3 in DNA: TGTGCCAGCCATAGTTTAGTGGGGACTGACGGATTCTACGAGCAGTACTTC. Protein: CASHSLVGTDGFYEQYF. This sequence joins TRBV18 and TRBJ2-7, with a weak D call TRBD2 (6 bases). The CDR3 length is 17 residues. Germline V CDR1 and CDR2: KGHSH, LQKENI. V lost 8 bases and J 3 bases, leaving 26 bases between the germline ends.

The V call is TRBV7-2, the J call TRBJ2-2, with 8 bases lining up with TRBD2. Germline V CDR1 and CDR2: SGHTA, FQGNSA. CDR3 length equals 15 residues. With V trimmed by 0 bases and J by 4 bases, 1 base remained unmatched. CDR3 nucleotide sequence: TGTGCCAGCAGCTTAGCCAGCGGGGGCACCGGGGAGCTGTTTTTT. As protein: CASSLASGGTGELFF.

DNA for the CDR3: TGTGCAAGTCGCTTAGTGCTCGGGACAGGGCGCAGGTATGGCTACACCTTC. Amino acids: CASRLVLGTGRRYGYTF. The chain has TRBV12-2 and TRBJ1-2; TRBD1 was called by the table and not checked on the DNA. TRBV12-2 is a pseudogene. The CDR3 has 17 residues.

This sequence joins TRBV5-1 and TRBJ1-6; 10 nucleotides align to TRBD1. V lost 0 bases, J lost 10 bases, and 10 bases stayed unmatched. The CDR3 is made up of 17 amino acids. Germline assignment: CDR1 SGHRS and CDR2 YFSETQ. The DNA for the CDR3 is TGCGCCAGCAGCTTGGTACGATATGGGACAGGGGACTCACCCCTCCACTTT. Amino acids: CASSLVRYGTGDSPLHF.

The CDR3 nucleotides read TGTGCCAGCAAGATGGACAGGGGGCCTCCGGGGCTATCACCCCTCCACTTT. Translation gives CASKMDRGPPGLSPLHF. The V gene is TRBV28, the J gene TRBJ1-6; TRBD1 agrees at 11 bases. Germline V CDR1 and CDR2: MDHEN, SYDVKM. The length of the CDR3 is 17 residues. Trimming removed 7 bases from V and 10 bases from J; junction bases left unmatched: 15.

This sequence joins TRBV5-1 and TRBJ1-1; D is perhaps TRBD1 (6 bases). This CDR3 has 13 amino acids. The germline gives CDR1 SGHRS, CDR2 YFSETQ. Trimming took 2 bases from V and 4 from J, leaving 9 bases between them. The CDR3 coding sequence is TGCGCCAGCAGCTTTGGGGGCTTCACTGAAGCTTTCTTT. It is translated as CASSFGGFTEAFF.

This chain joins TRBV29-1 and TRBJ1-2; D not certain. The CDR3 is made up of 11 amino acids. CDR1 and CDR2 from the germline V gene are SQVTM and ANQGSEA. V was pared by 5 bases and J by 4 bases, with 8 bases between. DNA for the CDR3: TGCAGCGTTATCGGTGGCTATGGCTACACCTTC. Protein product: CSVIGGYGYTF.

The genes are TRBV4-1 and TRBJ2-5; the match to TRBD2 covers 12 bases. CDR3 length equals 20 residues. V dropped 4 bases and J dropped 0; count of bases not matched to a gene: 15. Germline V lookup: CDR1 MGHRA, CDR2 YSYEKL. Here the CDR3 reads CASSRSRLAGARGYQETQYF. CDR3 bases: TGCGCCAGCAGCCGGTCGAGACTAGCGGGAGCCCGGGGGTACCAAGAGACCCAGTACTTC.

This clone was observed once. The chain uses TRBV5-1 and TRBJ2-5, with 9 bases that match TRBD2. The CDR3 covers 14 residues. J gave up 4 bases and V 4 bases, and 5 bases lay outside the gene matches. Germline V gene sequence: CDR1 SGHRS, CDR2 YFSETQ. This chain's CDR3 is CASSVTSGAETQYF. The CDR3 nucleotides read TGCGCCAGCAGCGTGACTAGCGGAGCAGAGACCCAGTACTTC.

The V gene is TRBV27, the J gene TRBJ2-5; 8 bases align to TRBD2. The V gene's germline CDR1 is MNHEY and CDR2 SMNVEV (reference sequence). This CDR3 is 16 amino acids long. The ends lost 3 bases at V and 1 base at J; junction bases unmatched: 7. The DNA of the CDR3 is TGTGCCAGCAGTTTTGGGGGACTAGGCCTCCAAGAGACCCAGTACTTC. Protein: CASSFGGLGLQETQYF.

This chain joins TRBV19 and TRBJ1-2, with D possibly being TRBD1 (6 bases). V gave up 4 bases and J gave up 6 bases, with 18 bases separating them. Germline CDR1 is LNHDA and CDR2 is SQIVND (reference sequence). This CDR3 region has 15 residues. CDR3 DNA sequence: TGTGCCAGTAGTAAACGACAGGAGAGCACCAATGGCTACACCTTC. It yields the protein CASSKRQESTNGYTF.

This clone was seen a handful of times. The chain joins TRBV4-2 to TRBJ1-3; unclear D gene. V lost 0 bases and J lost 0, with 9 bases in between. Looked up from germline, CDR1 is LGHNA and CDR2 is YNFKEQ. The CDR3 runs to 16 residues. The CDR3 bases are TGTGCCAGCAGCCAAGATAATTCGGGCTCTGGAAACACCATATATTTT. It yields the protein CASSQDNSGSGNTIYF.